These T cell receptor beta chains were read from a single sample in a study of OX40 agonist ivuxolimab in advanced cancers. The method was immunoSEQ multiplex PCR; TCRdb's version includes in-frame clones alone and lacks a portion of them. The sample has tens of thousands of clones, 81% seen once. The material was CD4+ or CD8+ T cells sorted from blood, obtained in a trial of the OX40 agonist ivuxolimab. The source is an adult with an advanced solid tumor such as melanoma, head and neck, liver or kidney cancer. Both conserved end residues are part of each CDR3. The order of the fields is J gene, V gene, CDR3 protein.

TRBJ2-3 TRBV27 CASSLRPSSGGHDTQYF
TRBJ1-2 TRBV5-4 CASSLADTRDYGYTF
TRBJ2-5 TRBV5-1 CASSEGGETQYF
TRBJ2-5 TRBV7-2 CASSYITGHQETQYF
TRBJ1-2 TRBV10-1 CASSAGLNYGYTF
TRBJ2-2 TRBV4-1 CASSQEVNRELFF
TRBJ1-6 TRBV6-1 CASKTRLQSPLHF
TRBJ1-2 TRBV7-3 CASSSYLREGYTF
TRBJ1-1 TRBV12-5 CASGLTMNTEAFF
TRBJ2-4 TRBV4-1 CASSQYSGRAGFAKNIQYF
NA TRBV5-6 CASSLLQATYEQYF
TRBJ1-1 TRBV12-5 CASAPGQGNTEAFF
TRBJ1-6 TRBV5-1 CASSLDEQLATYNSPLHF
TRBJ2-7 TRBV4-2 CASSLTQGQGGVEQYF
TRBJ1-4 TRBV19 CASSIERGTGGNEKLFF
TRBJ1-5 TRBV5-1 CASSLGPTGGAGQPQHF
TRBJ1-5 TRBV4-1 CASSHPADKPYNSNQPQHF
TRBJ1-3 TRBV11-3 CASSLQGNTIYF
TRBJ1-3 TRBV7-2 CASSVDRGRNTIYF
TRBJ2-7 TRBV2 CASSDGDRGHLNAYEQYF